The 10 T cell receptor beta chains presented below share a single source sample, sequenced in a study of cytomegalovirus exposure and HLA in healthy donors. Primers: 60 Vbeta forward and 13 Jbeta reverse. The repertoire was sequenced with immunoSEQ multiplex PCR; TCRdb's copy has only in-frame clones and lacks some. The data contain roughly 180,000 clones, 84% of them singletons. The sequenced sample consisted of PBMCs. The origin of the receptors is a girl under 18 in good health and CMV-seropositive.

The gene calls are TRBV11-2 and TRBJ2-3; tentative D call: TRBD2 (7 bases). The germline V gene has CDR1 SGHAT and CDR2 FQNNGV. V lost 1 base and J 4 bases, leaving 15 bases between the germline ends. The CDR3 covers 16 residues. The CDR3 DNA sequence: TGTGCCAGCAGCTTAGGGTACGGGGGGCCCTCAGATACGCAGTATTTT. The encoded protein is CASSLGYGGPSDTQYF.

The rearrangement uses TRBV6-1 and TRBJ1-2; D is perhaps TRBD1 (6 bases). This CDR3 has 14 amino acids. V shed 6 bases and J shed 4 bases, with 15 bases lying between them. Germline-derived CDR1 and CDR2 are MNHNS and SASEGT. The CDR3 DNA is TGTGCCAGCAGACTTTCGGACAGACTCTATGGCTACACCTTC. Translation gives CASRLSDRLYGYTF.

The J gene is TRBJ1-5, the V gene TRBV7-9, with 8 nucleotides matching TRBD1. The CDR3 totals 18 residues. With V trimmed by 4 bases and J by 6 bases, 17 bases remained unmatched. CDR1 and CDR2 from the germline V gene are SEHNR and FQNEAQ (reference sequence). CDR3 sequence: CASSSFQYGQGEPQPQHF. CDR3 in DNA: TGTGCCAGCAGCTCCTTCCAATACGGACAGGGTGAACCTCAGCCCCAGCATTTT.

The chain joins TRBV6-1 to TRBJ2-5, with a weak D call TRBD1 (7 bases). TRBJ2-7 matches the DNA end more closely, so the J call is doubtful. This CDR3 contains 15 residues. Germline CDR1 and CDR2: MNHNS and SASEGT. The CDR3, as DNA: TGTGCCACCTACAGGGGCCCCGGGGGTTCCTACGAGCAGTACTTC. Translating it yields CATYRGPGGSYEQYF.

The chain carries TRBV7-8 and TRBJ1-4, with D perhaps TRBD1 (5 bases). CDR3 length: 14 amino acids. Germline lookup yields CDR1 SGHVS and CDR2 FQNEAQ. V was trimmed by 4 bases and J by 7 bases, leaving 13 bases between them. In DNA form, the CDR3 reads TGTGCCAGCAGCTCCCAGGGAAGAGGTGAAAAACTGTTTTTT. This codes for CASSSQGRGEKLFF.

The V gene is TRBV5-1, the J gene TRBJ1-1; 8 nucleotides agree with TRBD1. The J segment lost 6 bases and the V segment lost 0 bases, leaving 7 bases of the junction unmatched. The germline gives CDR1 SGHRS, CDR2 YFSETQ. This CDR3 is built from 15 residues. The CDR3 DNA is TGCGCCAGCAGCTTGGGGGAACAGGGGGGAGCTGAAGCTTTCTTT. It encodes CASSLGEQGGAEAFF.

The chain uses TRBV5-5 and TRBJ1-2; no reliable D call. Germline V CDR1 and CDR2: SGHKS, YYEKEE (reference sequence). V shed 3 bases and J shed 6 bases, with 12 bases lying between them. CDR3 length equals 13 residues. This CDR3 reads CASSSPVRDGYTF. The CDR3 DNA reads TGTGCCAGCAGCTCACCAGTGAGGGATGGCTACACCTTC.

V and J are TRBV5-4 and TRBJ1-4, with 8 bases that match TRBD1. The V segment lost 1 base and the J segment 5 bases; nucleotides outside the gene matches: 4. This CDR3 spans 15 amino acids. Germline values: CDR1 SGHNT, CDR2 YYREEE (reference sequence). CDR3 sequence reads: CASSLMRTGNEKLFF. In DNA, the CDR3 is TGTGCCAGCAGCTTGATGCGGACAGGGAATGAAAAACTGTTTTTT.

The V call is TRBV5-6, the J call TRBJ2-7, with TRBD1 matching 9 bases. Germline-derived CDR1 and CDR2 are SGHDT and YYEEEE. The CDR3 is 13 residues long. V lost 2 bases and J lost 7; bases outside the gene matches: 4. DNA of the CDR3: TGTGCCAGCAGCTTTTACAGGGGGCGAGAGCAGTACTTC. Translation gives CASSFYRGREQYF.

The DNA of the CDR3 is TGTGCCAGCAGTTTGGGGACTAGCGGGGGGGACCCGTTCTTC. This codes for CASSLGTSGGDPFF. The V call is TRBV6-1, the J call TRBJ2-1, with 16 bases matching TRBD2. V dropped 5 bases and J dropped 15; count of bases not matched to a gene: 7. CDR1 MNHNS and CDR2 SASEGT come from the germline V gene. The CDR3 spans 14 residues.